This TCR beta chain comes out of a study of T cell repertoires in breast cancer. As for the study in general: Nine healthy donors served as controls. Samples averaged about 500,000 sequences and about 10 reads per cell.

The expanded emulsion RT-PCR method captured paired alpha and beta chains from CD8+ T cells. Overnight incubation in about 9.9 IU/mL IL-2 followed CD8 positive selection of the T cells. The CDR3 length is 16 residues. Germline CDR1 and CDR2: DFQATT and SNEGSKA (reference sequence). Unmatched junction bases numbered 12, after V lost 5 bases and J lost 5 bases. During the second nested PCR, blocking oligonucleotides suppressed genes that were not paired. Per emulsion RT-PCR mix: about 5,000-260,000 T cells plus C-region, Stepout, V-region primers. MiXCR, applied by TCRdb to the emulsion pairing reads, yields one record per CDR3 protein. The sample holds roughly 40,000 distinct CDR3 sequences, about 48% seen once.

The J gene is TRBJ2-7, the V gene TRBV20-1; 13 nucleotides match TRBD2. The TCR sequence derives from a pool of human donors with breast cancer or a healthy control (not recorded which). Sequencing was carried out using CD8+ T cells. The CDR3, as DNA: TGCAGTGCTGATCGAGCCGGGACTAGCGGGATCCACGAGCAGTACTTC. Amino acid sequence: CSADRAGTSGIHEQYF.